Listed below are T cell receptor beta chains from one sample, sequenced in a study of cytomegalovirus exposure and HLA in healthy donors. Only in-frame clones appear in the TCRdb table, and some are missing; sequencing was by immunoSEQ multiplex PCR. The profile shows more than 70,000 clones, more than 60% of them singletons. Sequences were obtained from PBMCs. All receptors derive from a man aged 50-60 years in good health and CMV-seropositive. Each CDR3 is given with its conserved first and last residue. The order of the fields is J gene, V gene, D gene, clone size, CDR3 protein, CDR3 DNA. The D gene is left open where the match is weak. Clone size is stated in some rows and not others, as once, few, many or a class when expanded.

j_gene: TRBJ2-5
v_gene: TRBV11-2
d_gene: TRBD1
abundance: .
CDR3aa: CASSPMGGAGTGAGETQYF
CDR3nt: TGTGCCAGCAGCCCCATGGGTGGAGCCGGGACAGGGGCCGGAGAGACCCAGTACTTC

j_gene: TRBJ1-2
v_gene: TRBV29-1
d_gene: TRBD1
abundance: .
CDR3aa: CSGGQGGSYGYTF
CDR3nt: TGCAGCGGGGGACAGGGTGGGAGCTATGGCTACACCTTC

j_gene: TRBJ1-2
v_gene: TRBV7-4
d_gene: .
abundance: once
CDR3aa: CASSLAEVPFYGYTF
CDR3nt: TGTGCCAGCAGCTTAGCTGAGGTGCCCTTCTATGGCTACACCTTC

j_gene: TRBJ2-5
v_gene: TRBV6-1
d_gene: TRBD2
abundance: .
CDR3aa: CASSETLAGGAETQYF
CDR3nt: TGTGCCAGCAGTGAAACCCTAGCGGGAGGGGCTGAGACCCAGTACTTC

j_gene: TRBJ2-1
v_gene: TRBV9
d_gene: .
abundance: .
CDR3aa: CASSGQQGGSNEQFF
CDR3nt: TGTGCCAGCAGCGGACAGCAGGGGGGTAGTAATGAGCAGTTCTTC

j_gene: TRBJ2-3
v_gene: TRBV11-2
d_gene: TRBD2
abundance: once
CDR3aa: CASSQAGGNTQYF
CDR3nt: TGTGCCAGCAGCCAGGCGGGAGGGAATACGCAGTATTTT

j_gene: TRBJ1-5
v_gene: TRBV5-1
d_gene: TRBD1
abundance: .
CDR3aa: CASSLAGTGFQPQHF
CDR3nt: TGCGCCAGCAGCTTGGCCGGGACAGGGTTTCAGCCCCAGCATTTT

j_gene: TRBJ2-5
v_gene: TRBV2
d_gene: .
abundance: once
CDR3aa: CASSEHSKTQETQYF
CDR3nt: TGTGCCAGCAGTGAACACTCTAAAACTCAAGAGACCCAGTACTTC

j_gene: TRBJ2-1
v_gene: TRBV6-4
d_gene: TRBD2
abundance: .
CDR3aa: CASSPLAGLYNEQFF
CDR3nt: TGTGCCAGCAGTCCCCTAGCGGGACTCTACAATGAGCAGTTCTTC

j_gene: TRBJ1-4
v_gene: TRBV4-1
d_gene: .
abundance: .
CDR3aa: CASSQESVRGEKLFF
CDR3nt: TGCGCCAGCAGCCAAGAGAGCGTTCGGGGTGAAAAACTGTTTTTT

j_gene: TRBJ2-7
v_gene: TRBV7-2
d_gene: .
abundance: few
CDR3aa: CASSKGQSSYEQYF
CDR3nt: TGTGCCAGCAGCAAAGGACAGAGCTCCTACGAGCAGTACTTC

j_gene: TRBJ2-2
v_gene: TRBV2
d_gene: .
abundance: .
CDR3aa: CASSRQNTGELFF
CDR3nt: TGTGCCAGCAGTCGACAGAACACCGGGGAGCTGTTTTTT

j_gene: TRBJ1-1
v_gene: TRBV7-2
d_gene: .
abundance: .
CDR3aa: CASSLLGPTEAFF
CDR3nt: TGTGCCAGCAGCTTGTTGGGGCCCACTGAAGCTTTCTTT

j_gene: TRBJ2-1
v_gene: TRBV7-7
d_gene: .
abundance: .
CDR3aa: CASSLTGTREQFF
CDR3nt: TGTGCCAGCAGCTTAACCGGGACTCGGGAGCAGTTCTTC

j_gene: TRBJ2-3
v_gene: TRBV5-1
d_gene: .
abundance: .
CDR3aa: CASSLASSSGTDTQYF
CDR3nt: TGCGCCAGCAGCTTGGCCAGTTCTAGCGGCACAGATACGCAGTATTTT

j_gene: TRBJ1-2
v_gene: TRBV9
d_gene: .
abundance: .
CDR3aa: CASSVGPEGAYGYTF
CDR3nt: TGTGCCAGCAGCGTAGGCCCAGAGGGCGCTTATGGCTACACCTTC

j_gene: TRBJ1-2
v_gene: TRBV7-8
d_gene: TRBD1
abundance: .
CDR3aa: CASSLNLGRGSYTF
CDR3nt: TGTGCCAGCAGCTTAAATTTGGGCAGGGGGAGCTACACCTTC

j_gene: TRBJ1-2
v_gene: TRBV6-6
d_gene: TRBD1
abundance: .
CDR3aa: CASSSRDRIWGGYTF
CDR3nt: TGTGCCAGCAGTTCCCGGGACAGGATTTGGGGAGGCTACACCTTC

j_gene: TRBJ2-5
v_gene: TRBV5-1
d_gene: .
abundance: .
CDR3aa: CASGEETQYF
CDR3nt: TGCGCCAGTGGTGAGGAGACCCAGTACTTC

j_gene: TRBJ2-2
v_gene: TRBV5-1
d_gene: .
abundance: .
CDR3aa: CASSSQTANTGELFF
CDR3nt: TGCGCCAGCAGCTCTCAGACAGCGAACACCGGGGAGCTGTTTTTT

j_gene: TRBJ2-1
v_gene: TRBV4-3
d_gene: TRBD2
abundance: .
CDR3aa: CASSLWALAEYNEQFF
CDR3nt: TGCGCCAGCAGCCTGTGGGCTCTAGCGGAGTACAATGAGCAGTTCTTC

j_gene: TRBJ1-1
v_gene: TRBV6-5
d_gene: TRBD1
abundance: .
CDR3aa: CASSTPQGVAFF
CDR3nt: TGTGCCAGCAGTACGCCGCAGGGGGTGGCTTTCTTT

j_gene: TRBJ2-1
v_gene: TRBV30
d_gene: TRBD2
abundance: .
CDR3aa: CAWKGGSSYNEQFF
CDR3nt: TGTGCCTGGAAAGGCGGGAGCTCCTACAATGAGCAGTTCTTC

j_gene: TRBJ2-5
v_gene: TRBV9
d_gene: TRBD1
abundance: .
CDR3aa: CASSAVDRGETQYF
CDR3nt: TGTGCCAGCAGCGCGGTGGACAGGGGCGAGACCCAGTACTTC

j_gene: TRBJ2-1
v_gene: TRBV5-1
d_gene: TRBD2
abundance: .
CDR3aa: CASSLQLAADEQFF
CDR3nt: TGCGCCAGCAGCTTGCAACTAGCGGCCGATGAGCAGTTCTTC

j_gene: TRBJ1-1
v_gene: TRBV10-2
d_gene: .
abundance: few
CDR3aa: CASSEANTEAFF
CDR3nt: TGCGCCAGCAGTGAAGCGAACACTGAAGCTTTCTTT

j_gene: TRBJ1-1
v_gene: TRBV30
d_gene: TRBD1
abundance: .
CDR3aa: CAWSQDRLNTEAFF
CDR3nt: TGTGCCTGGAGCCAGGACAGGTTGAACACTGAAGCTTTCTTT

j_gene: TRBJ2-6
v_gene: TRBV19
d_gene: TRBD2
abundance: .
CDR3aa: CASLPGGWGANVLTF
CDR3nt: TGTGCCAGCTTACCCGGGGGGTGGGGGGCCAACGTCCTGACTTTC

j_gene: TRBJ2-7
v_gene: TRBV2
d_gene: .
abundance: .
CDR3aa: CASSYSGGKVLYEQYF
CDR3nt: TGTGCCAGCAGTTACTCAGGCGGGAAGGTGCTTTACGAGCAGTACTTC

j_gene: TRBJ1-1
v_gene: TRBV18
d_gene: TRBD1
abundance: .
CDR3aa: CASSPLPGTGWTEAFF
CDR3nt: TGTGCCAGCTCACCCCTTCCCGGGACAGGGTGGACTGAAGCTTTCTTT

j_gene: TRBJ1-1
v_gene: TRBV19
d_gene: .
abundance: .
CDR3aa: CASPRTDNTEAFF
CDR3nt: TGTGCCAGCCCAAGGACAGACAACACTGAAGCTTTCTTT

j_gene: TRBJ2-7
v_gene: TRBV29-1
d_gene: TRBD1
abundance: .
CDR3aa: CSVGRTGNSYEQYF
CDR3nt: TGCAGCGTTGGGCGGACAGGGAACTCCTACGAGCAGTACTTC

j_gene: TRBJ2-7
v_gene: TRBV4-3
d_gene: .
abundance: .
CDR3aa: CASSQLRGYEQYF
CDR3nt: TGCGCCAGCAGCCAGCTTCGCGGCTACGAGCAGTACTTC

j_gene: TRBJ2-7
v_gene: TRBV30
d_gene: TRBD2
abundance: .
CDR3aa: CAWSPSGGEQYF
CDR3nt: TGTGCCTGGAGTCCTAGCGGGGGCGAGCAGTACTTC

j_gene: TRBJ1-5
v_gene: TRBV4-1
d_gene: TRBD1
abundance: .
CDR3aa: CASSQDDRGNQPQHF
CDR3nt: TGCGCCAGCAGCCAAGACGACAGGGGGAATCAGCCCCAGCATTTT

j_gene: TRBJ1-1
v_gene: TRBV11-3
d_gene: TRBD1
abundance: .
CDR3aa: CASSRQGEVNTEAFF
CDR3nt: TGTGCCAGCAGCCGACAGGGAGAAGTGAACACTGAAGCTTTCTTT

j_gene: TRBJ2-3
v_gene: TRBV19
d_gene: TRBD2
abundance: .
CDR3aa: CASSIDIGGGDTQYF
CDR3nt: TGTGCCAGTAGTATAGACATCGGGGGGGGCGATACGCAGTATTTT

j_gene: TRBJ2-7
v_gene: TRBV13
d_gene: TRBD2
abundance: .
CDR3aa: CASSLRTSAYEQYF
CDR3nt: TGTGCCAGCAGCTTACGGACTAGTGCCTACGAGCAGTACTTC

j_gene: TRBJ1-1
v_gene: TRBV5-1
d_gene: .
abundance: many
CDR3aa: CASSLGAGSNTEAFF
CDR3nt: TGCGCCAGCAGCTTGGGGGCAGGATCGAACACTGAAGCTTTCTTT

j_gene: TRBJ2-2
v_gene: TRBV5-8
d_gene: .
abundance: .
CDR3aa: CASSWEGGPTGELFF
CDR3nt: TGTGCCAGCAGCTGGGAAGGAGGGCCCACCGGGGAGCTGTTTTTT

j_gene: TRBJ2-7
v_gene: TRBV6-5
d_gene: .
abundance: .
CDR3aa: CASSYSEGAGVEQYF
CDR3nt: TGTGCCAGCAGTTACTCGGAGGGGGCCGGGGTCGAGCAGTACTTC

j_gene: TRBJ2-7
v_gene: TRBV6-6
d_gene: TRBD1
abundance: .
CDR3aa: CASSWDRASGYEQYF
CDR3nt: TGTGCCAGCAGTTGGGACAGAGCTTCTGGCTACGAGCAGTACTTC

j_gene: TRBJ1-1
v_gene: TRBV10-3
d_gene: TRBD1
abundance: .
CDR3aa: CAISLGTGATEAFF
CDR3nt: TGTGCCATCAGCCTAGGGACAGGGGCCACTGAAGCTTTCTTT

j_gene: TRBJ2-1
v_gene: TRBV7-8
d_gene: .
abundance: .
CDR3aa: CASSLSPYSYNEQFF
CDR3nt: TGTGCCAGCAGCTTATCCCCCTACTCCTACAATGAGCAGTTCTTC

j_gene: TRBJ1-1
v_gene: TRBV6-6
d_gene: TRBD1
abundance: .
CDR3aa: CASSLGDRRNTEAFF
CDR3nt: TGTGCCAGCAGTTTAGGGGACAGGAGGAACACTGAAGCTTTCTTT

j_gene: TRBJ2-7
v_gene: TRBV9
d_gene: .
abundance: .
CDR3aa: CASSATSSPTYEQYF
CDR3nt: TGTGCCAGCAGCGCAACTAGCTCACCGACCTACGAGCAGTACTTC

j_gene: TRBJ2-3
v_gene: TRBV4-1
d_gene: TRBD2
abundance: .
CDR3aa: CASSQDPALAGRTDTQYF
CDR3nt: TGCGCCAGCAGCCAAGATCCGGCACTAGCGGGGCGCACAGATACGCAGTATTTT

j_gene: TRBJ1-5
v_gene: TRBV5-6
d_gene: .
abundance: .
CDR3aa: CTSSLAGGFVQPQHF
CDR3nt: TGTACCAGCAGCTTGGCGGGGGGTTTTGTTCAGCCCCAGCATTTT

j_gene: TRBJ1-1
v_gene: TRBV18
d_gene: .
abundance: .
CDR3aa: CASSLPQGQNTEAFF
CDR3nt: TGTGCCAGCTCACTTCCCCAGGGACAGAACACTGAAGCTTTCTTT

j_gene: TRBJ1-3
v_gene: TRBV7-9
d_gene: .
abundance: .
CDR3aa: CASSLAGDSSSGNTIYF
CDR3nt: TGTGCCAGCAGCTTAGCGGGGGACTCGAGCTCTGGAAACACCATATATTTT

j_gene: TRBJ2-1
v_gene: TRBV25-1
d_gene: .
abundance: .
CDR3aa: CASGPRGGRVYNEQFF
CDR3nt: TGTGCCAGCGGGCCGCGAGGAGGCCGGGTCTACAATGAGCAGTTCTTC

j_gene: TRBJ2-4
v_gene: TRBV19
d_gene: TRBD1
abundance: .
CDR3aa: CASSIGRLRTGLAKNIQYF
CDR3nt: TGTGCCAGTAGTATTGGGCGGCTCCGGACAGGGCTAGCCAAAAACATTCAGTACTTC

j_gene: TRBJ2-7
v_gene: TRBV5-1
d_gene: TRBD2
abundance: once
CDR3aa: CASSTSSGPRGEQYF
CDR3nt: TGCGCCAGCAGCACCAGTAGCGGGCCCCGGGGGGAGCAGTACTTC

j_gene: TRBJ1-5
v_gene: TRBV5-6
d_gene: .
abundance: few
CDR3aa: CASSRGGDQPQHF
CDR3nt: TGTGCCAGCAGCCGCGGGGGGGATCAGCCCCAGCATTTT